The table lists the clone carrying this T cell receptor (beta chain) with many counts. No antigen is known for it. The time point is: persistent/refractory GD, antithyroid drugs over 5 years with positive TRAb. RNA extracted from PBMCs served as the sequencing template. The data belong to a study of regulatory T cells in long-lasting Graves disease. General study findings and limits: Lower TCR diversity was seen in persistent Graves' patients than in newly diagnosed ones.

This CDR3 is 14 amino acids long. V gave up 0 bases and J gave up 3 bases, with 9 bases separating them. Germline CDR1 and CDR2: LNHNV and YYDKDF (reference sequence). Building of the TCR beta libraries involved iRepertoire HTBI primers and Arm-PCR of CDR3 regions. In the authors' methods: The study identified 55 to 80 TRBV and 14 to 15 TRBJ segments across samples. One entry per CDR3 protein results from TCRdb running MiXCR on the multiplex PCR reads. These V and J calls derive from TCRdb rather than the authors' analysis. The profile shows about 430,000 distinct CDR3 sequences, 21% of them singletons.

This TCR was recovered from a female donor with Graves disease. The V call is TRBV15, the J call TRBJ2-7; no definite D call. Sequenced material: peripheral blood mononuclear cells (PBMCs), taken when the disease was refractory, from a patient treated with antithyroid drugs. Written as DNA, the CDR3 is TGTGCCACCAGCAGAGAGGCCCCCGGCTACGAGCAGTACTTC. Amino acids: CATSREAPGYEQYF.